Detailed here is one T cell receptor beta chain. What antigen it recognizes has not been identified. No base quality values were provided; no much bigger clone lies one nucleotide off. This sample stems from a study of siplizumab effects on memory and regulatory T cells (dated by TCRdb to the late 2010s). A note on the overall study: The study examined how the anti-CD2 antibody siplizumab affects alloreactive T-cell subsets in allogeneic mixed lymphocyte reactions built from human PBMCs. Findings and caveats that apply to the study as a whole: Among mappable alloreactive CD4+ clones, an average Treg-derived fraction of 68.8% was observed with siplizumab, compared with 25% to 30% in control reactions. No functional confirmation was obtained for the suppressive function of proliferating Tregs from siplizumab cultures. For roughly 80-97% of proliferating CD4+ or CD8+ clones, no naive or memory phenotype could be assigned. Because sequences at frequencies below about 10^-5 were poorly captured, only a minor fraction of alloreactive clones could be mapped back to unstimulated subsets. Siplizumab significantly reduced the cumulative frequency of alloreactive sequences traceable to unstimulated CD4+ memory T cells. Greater diversity appeared to be present in unstimulated naive T cells than in memory T cells, and a substantial contribution to the alloresponse seemed to be made by naive cells.

CDR3 length: 16 amino acids, cysteine to phenylalanine. The DNA shown is the 48-base CDR3, in frame from base 1. The germline V gene encodes CDR1 SGHAT and CDR2 FQNNGV. V was cut back by 4 bases and J by 4 bases, leaving a gap of 18 bases between them. Sorted unstimulated T cells and proliferating T cells recovered from mixed lymphocyte reactions were subjected to TCRbeta CDR3 sequencing. Fresh whole blood from fewer than 11 HLA-typed healthy donors served as the source for isolating PBMCs. Library preparation employed the immunoSEQ multiplex PCR assay. Roughly 100,000 TCR templates per sample were assayed by the deep sequencing platform. Genomic DNA extracted from sorted T cells was used for TCRbeta CDR3 sequencing. As for the original processing: The R programming language was used for the clonal analysis of the TCRbeta CDR3 data. Comparing unstimulated samples against CFSE-low samples taken after the reaction was how alloreactive CD4+ and CD8+ clones were defined. Alloreactive CD4+ clones were assigned to regulatory or non-regulatory origin by matching sequences to sorted unstimulated Treg and non-Treg repertoires. TCRdb stores this immuneACCESS table with in-frame sequences only. Part of the clones is absent; in the studies checked, under half of the shortfall reflects unresolved V genes, and no reason is known for the rest. The DNA was the basis for D and trimming; V, J and clone size are from that table. The sample has 90,000 to 110,000 clones on record, about 93% of them singletons. The ten largest clones add up to 0.32% of the sample.

The V and J segments used are TRBV11-2 and TRBJ2-3; TRBD1 is perhaps the D gene, given 6 matching bases. The sample comprised CD4+ T cells sorted from blood. This clonotype was obtained from a human donor in good health. In nucleotide form, the sequence is TGTGCCAGCAGCTCCTCAACAGGGATCCACCCAGATACGCAGTATTTT. Translated, this is CASSSSTGIHPDTQYF. Reference TRBV11-2 and TRBJ2-3 proteins supply the regions before and after the CDR3; the full variable domain is: EAGVAQSPRYKIIEKRQSVAFWCNPISGHATLYWYQQILGQGPKLLIQFQNNGVVDDSQLPKDRFSAERLKGVDSTLKIQPAKLEDSAVYLCASSSSTGIHPDTQYFGPGTRLTVL.